The T cell receptor beta chain described here comes from a study of blood T cells in healthy people across ages. General observations from the study: The percentage of naive T cells correlated strongly with TCR beta diversity. Diversity was higher, and naive CD4+ cells more numerous, in long-lived donors than in aged donors.

Remarks on this clonotype: Antigen specificity is unknown. At one end the junction does not follow the germline gene, possibly because of a read error.

With a J-beta primer mix and a sample-barcoded 5' primer, a second PCR ran about 7 to 11 cycles. TCRdb analysed the 5' RACE reads with MiXCR anew, one entry per CDR3 protein. The sample contains hundreds of thousands of distinct CDR3 sequences, 45% to 65% of which appear only once. The CDR3 covers 17 residues. Looked up from germline, CDR1 is MGHDK and CDR2 is SYGVNS. Material: blood. This receptor was taken from a man in his 60s in good health. The V call is TRBV25-1, the J call TRBJ2-1; TRBD2 aligns across 9 bases. Here the CDR3 DNA reads TGTGCCAGCAGTGAATTAAAAGGGACTAGCAGCGGGAATGGGCAGTTCTTC. Its protein is CASSELKGTSSGNGQFF.